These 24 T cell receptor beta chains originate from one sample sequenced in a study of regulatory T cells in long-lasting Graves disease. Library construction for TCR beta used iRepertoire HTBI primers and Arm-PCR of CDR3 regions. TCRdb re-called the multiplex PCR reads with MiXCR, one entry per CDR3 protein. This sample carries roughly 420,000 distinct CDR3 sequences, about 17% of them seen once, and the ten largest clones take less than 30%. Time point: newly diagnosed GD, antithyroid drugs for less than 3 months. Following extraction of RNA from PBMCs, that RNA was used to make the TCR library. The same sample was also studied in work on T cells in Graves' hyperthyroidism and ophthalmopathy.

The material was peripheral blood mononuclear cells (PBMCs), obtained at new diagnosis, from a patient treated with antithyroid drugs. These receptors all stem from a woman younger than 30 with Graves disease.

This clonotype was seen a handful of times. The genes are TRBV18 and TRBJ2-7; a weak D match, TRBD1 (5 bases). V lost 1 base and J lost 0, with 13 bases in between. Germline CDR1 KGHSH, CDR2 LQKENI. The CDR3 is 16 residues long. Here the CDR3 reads CASSPQDSALSYEQYF. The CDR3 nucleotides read TGTGCCAGCTCACCACAAGACAGTGCCCTCTCCTACGAGCAGTACTTC. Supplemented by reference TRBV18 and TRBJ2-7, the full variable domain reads NAGVMQNPRHLVRRRGQEARLRCSPMKGHSHVYWYRQLPEEGLKFMVYLQKENIIDESGMPKERFSAEFPKEGPSILRIQQVVRGDSAAYFCASSPQDSALSYEQYFGPGTRLTVT.

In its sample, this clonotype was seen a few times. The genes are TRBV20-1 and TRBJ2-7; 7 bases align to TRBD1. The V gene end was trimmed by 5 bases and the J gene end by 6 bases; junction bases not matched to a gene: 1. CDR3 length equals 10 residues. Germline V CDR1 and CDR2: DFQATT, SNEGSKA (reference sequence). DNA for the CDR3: TGCAGTGCTTACAGGGGCGAGCAGTACTTC. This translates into CSAYRGEQYF.

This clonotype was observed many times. The DNA of the CDR3 is TGTGCCAGCAGCCAATCCTCTGACACACACTATGGCTACACCTTC. Amino acids: CASSQSSDTHYGYTF. The chain links TRBV3-1 to TRBJ1-2; D uncertain. V was clipped by 2 bases and J by 3 bases, with 13 bases between them. CDR1 is LGHDT, CDR2 YNNKEL, per germline (reference sequence). The CDR3 extends over 15 amino acids.

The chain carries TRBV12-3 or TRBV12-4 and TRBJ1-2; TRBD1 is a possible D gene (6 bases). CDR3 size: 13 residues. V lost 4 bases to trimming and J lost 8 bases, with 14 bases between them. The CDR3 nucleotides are TGTGCCAGCAGTTATACAGGGTTCGGCGGCTACACCTTC. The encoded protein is CASSYTGFGGYTF.

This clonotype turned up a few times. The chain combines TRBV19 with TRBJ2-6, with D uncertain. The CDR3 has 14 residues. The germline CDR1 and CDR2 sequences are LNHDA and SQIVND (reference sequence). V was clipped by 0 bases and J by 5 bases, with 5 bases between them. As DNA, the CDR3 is TGTGCCAGTAGTATAGATCCTTGGGCCAACGTCCTGACTTTC. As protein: CASSIDPWANVLTF.

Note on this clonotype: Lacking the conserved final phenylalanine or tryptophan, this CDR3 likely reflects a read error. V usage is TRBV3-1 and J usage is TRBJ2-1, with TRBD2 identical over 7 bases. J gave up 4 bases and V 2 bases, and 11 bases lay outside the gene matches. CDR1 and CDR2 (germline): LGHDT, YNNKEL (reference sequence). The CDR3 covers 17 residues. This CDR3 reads CASSQTPSGIGYNEQFS. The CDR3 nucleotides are TGTGCCAGCAGCCAAACCCCGAGCGGGATAGGTTACAATGAGCAGTTCTCC.

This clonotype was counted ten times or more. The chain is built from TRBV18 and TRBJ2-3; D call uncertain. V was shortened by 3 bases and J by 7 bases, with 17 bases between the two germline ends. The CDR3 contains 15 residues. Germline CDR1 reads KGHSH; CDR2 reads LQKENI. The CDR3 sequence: CASSPPGPLQNTQYF. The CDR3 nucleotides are TGTGCCAGCTCACCCCCGGGTCCCCTGCAGAATACGCAGTATTTT.

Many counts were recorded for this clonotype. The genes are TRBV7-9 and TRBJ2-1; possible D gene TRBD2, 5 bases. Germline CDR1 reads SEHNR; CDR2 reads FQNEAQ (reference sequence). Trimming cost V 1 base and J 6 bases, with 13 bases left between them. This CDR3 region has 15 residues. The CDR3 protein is CASSLEEASANEQFF. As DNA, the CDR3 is TGTGCCAGCAGCTTAGAGGAGGCCTCGGCCAATGAGCAGTTCTTC.

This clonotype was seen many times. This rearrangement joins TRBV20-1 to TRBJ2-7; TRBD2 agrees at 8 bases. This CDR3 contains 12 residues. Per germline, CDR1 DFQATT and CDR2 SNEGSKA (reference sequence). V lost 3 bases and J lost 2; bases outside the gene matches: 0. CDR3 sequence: CSARGLAYEQYF. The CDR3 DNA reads TGCAGTGCTAGGGGACTAGCCTACGAGCAGTACTTC.

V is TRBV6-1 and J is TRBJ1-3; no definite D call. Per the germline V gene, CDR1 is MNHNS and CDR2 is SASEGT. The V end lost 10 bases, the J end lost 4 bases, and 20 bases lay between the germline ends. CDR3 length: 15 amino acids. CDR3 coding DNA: TGTGCCACTACCCTCATGCTGGGCGAGGGAAACACCATATATTTT. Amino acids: CATTLMLGEGNTIYF.

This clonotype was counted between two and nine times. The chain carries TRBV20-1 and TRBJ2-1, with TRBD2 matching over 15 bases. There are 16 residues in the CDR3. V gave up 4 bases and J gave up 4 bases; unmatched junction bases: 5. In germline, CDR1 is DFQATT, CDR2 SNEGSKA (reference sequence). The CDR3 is CSANPGTSGRYNEQFF. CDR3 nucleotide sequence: TGCAGTGCTAATCCTGGGACTAGCGGGAGGTACAATGAGCAGTTCTTC.

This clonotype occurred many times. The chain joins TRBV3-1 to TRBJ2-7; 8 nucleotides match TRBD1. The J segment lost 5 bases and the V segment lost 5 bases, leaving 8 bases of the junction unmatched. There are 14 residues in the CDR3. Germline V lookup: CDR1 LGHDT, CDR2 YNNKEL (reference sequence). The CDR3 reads CASSSVDRANEQYF. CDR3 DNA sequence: TGTGCCAGCAGCAGCGTGGACAGGGCCAACGAGCAGTACTTC.

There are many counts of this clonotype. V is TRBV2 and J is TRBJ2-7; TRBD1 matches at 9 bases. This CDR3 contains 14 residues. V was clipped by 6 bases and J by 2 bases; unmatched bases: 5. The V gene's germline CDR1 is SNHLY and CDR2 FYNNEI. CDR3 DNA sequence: TGTGCCAGCAGCTATGACAGGGGGGCCTACGAGCAGTACTTC. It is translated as CASSYDRGAYEQYF.

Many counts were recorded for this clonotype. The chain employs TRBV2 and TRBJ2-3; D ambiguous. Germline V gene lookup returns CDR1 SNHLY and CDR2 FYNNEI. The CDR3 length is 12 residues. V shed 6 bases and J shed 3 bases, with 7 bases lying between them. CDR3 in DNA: TGTGCCAGCAGGAAAGAAACAGATACGCAGTATTTT. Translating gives CASRKETDTQYF.

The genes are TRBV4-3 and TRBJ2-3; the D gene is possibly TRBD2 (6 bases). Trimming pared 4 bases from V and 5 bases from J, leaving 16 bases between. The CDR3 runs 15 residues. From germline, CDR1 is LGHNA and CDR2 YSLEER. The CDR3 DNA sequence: TGCGCCAGCAGCCGACCCGGGACTGTTGGAGATACGCAGTATTTT. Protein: CASSRPGTVGDTQYF.

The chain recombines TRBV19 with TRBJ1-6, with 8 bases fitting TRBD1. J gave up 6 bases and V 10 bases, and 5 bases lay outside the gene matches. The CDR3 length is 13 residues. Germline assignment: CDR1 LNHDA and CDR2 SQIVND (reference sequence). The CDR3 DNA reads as TGTGCCACCGGGACAGGCTCTAATTCACCCCTCCACTTT. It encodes CATGTGSNSPLHF.

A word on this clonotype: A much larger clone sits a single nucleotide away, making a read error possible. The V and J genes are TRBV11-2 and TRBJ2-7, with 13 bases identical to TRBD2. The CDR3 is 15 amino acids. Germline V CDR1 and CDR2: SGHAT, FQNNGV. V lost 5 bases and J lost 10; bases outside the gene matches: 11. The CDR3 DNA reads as TGTGCCAGCAGCAAACTAGCGGGGGGGGAGGATACCCAGTACTTC. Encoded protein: CASSKLAGGEDTQYF.

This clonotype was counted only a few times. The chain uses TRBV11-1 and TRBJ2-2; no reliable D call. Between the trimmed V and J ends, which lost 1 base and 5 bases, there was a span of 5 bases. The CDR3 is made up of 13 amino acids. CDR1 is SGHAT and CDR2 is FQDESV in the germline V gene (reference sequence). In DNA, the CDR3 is TGTGCCAGCAGCTTAGTGCATACCGGGGAGCTGTTTTTT. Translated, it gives CASSLVHTGELFF.

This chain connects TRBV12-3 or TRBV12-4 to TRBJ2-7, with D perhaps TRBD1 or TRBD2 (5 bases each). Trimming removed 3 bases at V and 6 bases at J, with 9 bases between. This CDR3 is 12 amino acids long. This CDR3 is CASSFVGVEQYF. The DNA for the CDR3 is TGTGCCAGCAGTTTCGTGGGGGTCGAGCAGTACTTC.

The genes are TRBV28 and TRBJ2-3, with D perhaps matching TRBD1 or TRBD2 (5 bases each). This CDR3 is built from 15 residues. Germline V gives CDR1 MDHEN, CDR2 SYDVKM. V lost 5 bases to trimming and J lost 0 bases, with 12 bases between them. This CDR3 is CASSPPGPSTDTQYF. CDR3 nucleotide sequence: TGTGCCAGCAGTCCCCCGGGACCTAGCACAGATACGCAGTATTTT.

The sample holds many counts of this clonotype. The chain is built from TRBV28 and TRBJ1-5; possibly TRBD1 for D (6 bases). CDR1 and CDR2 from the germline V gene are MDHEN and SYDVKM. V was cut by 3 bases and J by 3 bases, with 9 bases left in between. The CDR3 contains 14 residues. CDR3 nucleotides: TGTGCCAGCAGTTTCGGGGGGGCCAATCAGCCCCAGCATTTT. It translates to CASSFGGANQPQHF. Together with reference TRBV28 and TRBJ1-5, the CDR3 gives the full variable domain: DVKVTQSSRYLVKRTGEKVFLECVQDMDHENMFWYRQDPGLGLRLIYFSYDVKMKEKGDIPEGYSVSREKKERFSLILESASTNQTSMYLCASSFGGANQPQHFGDGTRLSIL.

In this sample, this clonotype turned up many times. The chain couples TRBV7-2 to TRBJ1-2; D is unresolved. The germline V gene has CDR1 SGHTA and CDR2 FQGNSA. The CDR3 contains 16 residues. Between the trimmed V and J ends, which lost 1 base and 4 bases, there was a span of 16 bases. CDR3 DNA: TGTGCCAGCAGCTTAGTCCGCCCCGCTACGGGCTATGGCTACACCTTC. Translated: CASSLVRPATGYGYTF.

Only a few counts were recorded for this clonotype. Written as DNA, the CDR3 is TGCAGTGCCAAAAGGGCCCAGCGGGTTAACAATGAGCAGTTCTTC. Amino acids: CSAKRAQRVNNEQFF. The chain has TRBV20-1 and TRBJ2-1; a weak D match, TRBD2 (6 bases). V was clipped by 6 bases and J by 5 bases, with 20 bases between them. Germline V gene lookup returns CDR1 DFQATT and CDR2 SNEGSKA (reference sequence). This CDR3 is built from 15 residues.

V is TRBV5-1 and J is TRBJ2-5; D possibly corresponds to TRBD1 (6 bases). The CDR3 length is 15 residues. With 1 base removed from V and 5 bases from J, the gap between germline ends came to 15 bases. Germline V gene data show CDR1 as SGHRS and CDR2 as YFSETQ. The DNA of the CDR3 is TGCGCCAGCAGCTTGTCGGGCAGGGGAATGGAGACCCAGTACTTC. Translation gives CASSLSGRGMETQYF. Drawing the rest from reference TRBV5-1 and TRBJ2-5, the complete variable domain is KAGVTQTPRYLIKTRGQQVTLSCSPISGHRSVSWYQQTPGQGLQFLFEYFSETQRNKGNFPGRFSGRQFSNSRSEMNVSTLELGDSALYLCASSLSGRGMETQYFGPGTRLLVL.